The 30 T cell receptor beta chains presented below share a single source sample, sequenced in a study of blood T cell repertoires in COVID-19. Sequencing was performed with immunoSEQ multiplex PCR; in TCRdb, only in-frame clones are kept and a portion is missing. The table includes 110,000 to 150,000 clones, more than 65% detected once. The specimen sequenced was peripheral blood. The source of these receptors is a human donor in a cohort sampled during active COVID-19.

The chain joins TRBV5-5 to TRBJ1-2, with a possible D match to TRBD1 (6 bases). Germline CDR1 SGHKS, CDR2 YYEKEE (reference sequence). This CDR3 contains 14 residues. Trimming pared 6 bases from V and 4 bases from J, leaving 16 bases between. The CDR3 spells CASTPRGGPYGYTF. DNA for the CDR3: TGTGCCAGCACCCCCAGGGGCGGACCCTATGGCTACACCTTC.

V gene TRBV19 combines with J gene TRBJ1-1, with D unresolved. The V gene lost 5 bases and the J gene lost 0 bases, with 10 bases spanning the gap. Per the germline V gene, CDR1 is LNHDA and CDR2 is SQIVND (reference sequence). The CDR3 has 14 amino acids. For the CDR3, the DNA is TGTGCCAGTAGTCACACGATAATGAACACTGAAGCTTTCTTT. It specifies CASSHTIMNTEAFF.

V usage is TRBV5-6 and J usage is TRBJ1-1; D remains ambiguous. Germline V gives CDR1 SGHDT, CDR2 YYEEEE. The CDR3 is made up of 12 amino acids. The germline V and J ends were trimmed by 4 bases and 4 bases, with 8 bases remaining between them. CDR3 in DNA: TGTGCCAGCAGCCCTCGGGGCACTGAAGCTTTCTTT. As protein: CASSPRGTEAFF.

This clone was counted once. The chain employs TRBV6-5 and TRBJ1-1; 8 positions match TRBD1. Germline-derived CDR1 and CDR2 are MNHEY and SVGAGI. The CDR3 extends over 15 amino acids. Trimming at V came to 4 bases and at J to 3 bases, leaving 7 bases not matched to a gene. The CDR3: CASSSWTGMDTEAFF. The CDR3 DNA reads as TGTGCCAGCAGTTCCTGGACAGGGATGGACACTGAAGCTTTCTTT.

V and J are TRBV9 and TRBJ1-3; 8 nucleotides match TRBD1. Germline assignment: CDR1 SGDLS and CDR2 YYNGEE. V dropped 5 bases and J dropped 2; count of bases not matched to a gene: 6. The CDR3 sequence is 15 residues long. CDR3 protein: CASRIGTGAGNTIYF. CDR3 nucleotide sequence: TGTGCCAGCAGAATCGGGACAGGAGCTGGAAACACCATATATTTT. The whole variable domain, filled in from reference TRBV9 and TRBJ1-3, reads DSGVTQTPKHLITATGQRVTLRCSPRSGDLSVYWYQQSLDQGLQFLIQYYNGEERAKGNILERFSAQQFPDLHSELNLSSLELGDSALYFCASRIGTGAGNTIYFGEGSWLTVV.

V gene TRBV7-8 combines with J gene TRBJ1-3; the match to TRBD1 covers 7 bases. Germline V gene data show CDR1 as SGHVS and CDR2 as FQNEAQ. The CDR3 covers 14 residues. Unmatched junction bases numbered 5, after V lost 5 bases and J lost 4 bases. The CDR3 bases are TGTGCCAGCAGCGCTACGGGACAGGGAAACACCATATATTTT. Translation: CASSATGQGNTIYF.

The rearrangement links TRBV19 to TRBJ1-4, with D perhaps matching TRBD1 (6 bases). Germline CDR1 reads LNHDA; CDR2 reads SQIVND (reference sequence). CDR3 size: 16 residues. Trimming stripped 7 bases from V and 3 bases from J, with 18 bases between. CDR3 region: CASTRMMDSPNEKLFF. The DNA of the CDR3 is TGTGCCAGTACCAGGATGATGGACAGCCCTAATGAAAAACTGTTTTTT. The full variable domain, its missing parts supplied by reference TRBV19 and TRBJ1-4, is DGGITQSPKYLFRKEGQNVTLSCEQNLNHDAMYWYRQDPGQGLRLIYYSQIVNDFQKGDIAEGYSVSREKKESFPLTVTSAQKNPTAFYLCASTRMMDSPNEKLFFGSGTQLSVL.

The chain couples TRBV27 to TRBJ2-5; TRBD2 matches at 8 bases. CDR3 length equals 16 residues. After removal of 0 bases from V and 4 bases from J, the junction contained 7 bases not matched to a gene. The germline V gene has CDR1 MNHEY and CDR2 SMNVEV (reference sequence). CDR3 DNA sequence: TGTGCCAGCAGTTTATCGGCGGGGGGACTCGCAGAGACCCAGTACTTC. Protein: CASSLSAGGLAETQYF.

The chain is built from TRBV6-2 or TRBV6-3 and TRBJ1-5, with TRBD1 matching over 7 bases. The ends lost 6 bases at V and 1 base at J; junction bases unmatched: 6. The CDR3 loop spans 15 amino acids. Looked up from germline, CDR1 is MNHEY and CDR2 is SVGEGT. The CDR3 coding sequence is TGTGCCAGCAGCAGACAGGGATTAAGCAATCAGCCCCAGCATTTT. This translates into CASSRQGLSNQPQHF.

The rearrangement joins TRBV7-9 to TRBJ2-5, with 8 nucleotides matching TRBD1. Trimming at V came to 3 bases and at J to 4 bases, leaving 4 bases not matched to a gene. There are 14 residues in the CDR3. Looked up from germline, CDR1 is SEHNR and CDR2 is FQNEAQ (reference sequence). The CDR3 region is CASSLAGGVETQYF. The CDR3 DNA reads TGTGCCAGCAGCTTGGCAGGGGGCGTAGAGACCCAGTACTTC.

The V and J genes are TRBV11-3 and TRBJ2-1, with a weak D call TRBD2 (5 bases). This CDR3 is built from 14 residues. Germline loops: CDR1 SGHNT, CDR2 YENEEA. V lost 1 base, J lost 5 bases, and 9 bases lay in between. CDR3 region: CASSLGTSNNEQFF. The CDR3 DNA sequence: TGTGCCAGCAGCTTAGGGACTTCGAACAATGAGCAGTTCTTC.

This chain joins TRBV27 and TRBJ1-2, with TRBD1 as a possible D gene (6 bases). This CDR3 contains 13 residues. The V gene lost 5 bases and the J gene lost 8 bases, with 15 bases spanning the gap. Germline values: CDR1 MNHEY, CDR2 SMNVEV (reference sequence). CDR3 residues: CASSPTGQAGYTF. The CDR3 coding sequence is TGTGCCAGCAGTCCGACAGGCCAAGCGGGCTACACCTTC.

The chain links TRBV5-1 to TRBJ1-1, with D possibly matching TRBD1 (6 bases). The germline CDR1 and CDR2 sequences are SGHRS and YFSETQ. The CDR3 is 16 residues long. V was cut by 0 bases and J by 0 bases, with 12 bases left in between. In DNA form, the CDR3 reads TGCGCCAGCAGCTTGGGGACAGCCTGGGTGAACACTGAAGCTTTCTTT. It translates to CASSLGTAWVNTEAFF. The variable domain in full, with the rest retrieved from reference TRBV5-1 and TRBJ1-1, is KAGVTQTPRYLIKTRGQQVTLSCSPISGHRSVSWYQQTPGQGLQFLFEYFSETQRNKGNFPGRFSGRQFSNSRSEMNVSTLELGDSALYLCASSLGTAWVNTEAFFGQGTRLTVV.

J is TRBJ1-2 and V is TRBV5-1; a possible D gene is TRBD1 (5 bases). Germline V lookup: CDR1 SGHRS, CDR2 YFSETQ. This CDR3 has 12 residues. Trimming pared 2 bases from V and 6 bases from J, leaving 8 bases between. CDR3 sequence: CASSLGRDGYTF. The DNA for the CDR3 is TGCGCCAGCAGCTTAGGCAGGGATGGCTACACCTTC.

The CDR3 DNA reads TGCGCCAGCAGCTGGCCGGGACAGGAAAAACTGTTTTTT. As protein: CASSWPGQEKLFF. V is TRBV5-1 and J is TRBJ1-4, with 7 nucleotides matching TRBD1. The ends lost 3 bases at V and 8 bases at J; junction bases unmatched: 4. The CDR3 consists of 13 residues. Looked up from germline, CDR1 is SGHRS and CDR2 is YFSETQ.

The chain employs TRBV7-2 and TRBJ2-1, with D maybe TRBD2 (6 bases). Trimming left V 5 bases short and J 9 bases short, with 20 bases between. The CDR3 totals 15 residues. Germline loops: CDR1 SGHTA, CDR2 FQGNSA. The CDR3, as DNA: TGTGCCAGCAGCGCACGGGGGACCAGGTCCCCTGAGCAGTTCTTC. Protein: CASSARGTRSPEQFF.

The sample holds a few counts of this clone. The chain employs TRBV2 and TRBJ1-6, with a possible D match to TRBD1 (5 bases). Germline CDR1 reads SNHLY; CDR2 reads FYNNEI. The CDR3 is 15 amino acids. Trimming removed 8 bases at V and 6 bases at J, with 17 bases between. In DNA form, the CDR3 reads TGTGCCAGCCAAAAAGGGGTGCAGGCTAATTCACCCCTCCACTTT. This gives the protein CASQKGVQANSPLHF.

The rearrangement joins TRBV18 to TRBJ2-7, with a possible D match to TRBD2 (6 bases). The V and J ends lost 2 bases and 0 bases respectively, with 14 bases between them. The germline V gene has CDR1 KGHSH and CDR2 LQKENI. The CDR3 extends over 16 amino acids. In DNA, the CDR3 is TGTGCCAGCTCACCAATACTCCACGGGGGCTCCTACGAGCAGTACTTC. Its translation: CASSPILHGGSYEQYF.

J is TRBJ2-6 and V is TRBV11-3; the D is unclear. Looked up from germline, CDR1 is SGHNT and CDR2 is YENEEA. The V end lost 1 base, the J end lost 0 bases, and 7 bases lay between the germline ends. The CDR3 runs to 16 residues. CDR3 region: CASSLVWSSGANVLTF. CDR3 nucleotide sequence: TGTGCCAGCAGCTTAGTGTGGAGCTCTGGGGCCAACGTCCTGACTTTC.

V and J are TRBV9 and TRBJ1-5, with TRBD1 matching 7 bases. CDR3 length equals 15 residues. V lost 1 base and J lost 4; bases outside the gene matches: 5. Germline lookup yields CDR1 SGDLS and CDR2 YYNGEE. CDR3 DNA sequence: TGTGCCAGCAGCGTAACAGGGGTTGGGAATCAGCCCCAGCATTTT. As protein: CASSVTGVGNQPQHF.

The rearrangement uses TRBV18 and TRBJ2-6; TRBD1 is a possible D gene (6 bases). The V and J ends lost 3 bases and 0 bases respectively, with 15 bases between them. The CDR3 totals 18 residues. Germline CDR1 reads KGHSH; CDR2 reads LQKENI. The CDR3, as DNA: TGTGCCAGCTCACCCACGACAGGAGTCTCCTCTGGGGCCAACGTCCTGACTTTC. Amino acid sequence: CASSPTTGVSSGANVLTF. Variable domain in full (rest from reference TRBV18 and TRBJ2-6): NAGVMQNPRHLVRRRGQEARLRCSPMKGHSHVYWYRQLPEEGLKFMVYLQKENIIDESGMPKERFSAEFPKEGPSILRIQQVVRGDSAAYFCASSPTTGVSSGANVLTFGAGSRLTVL.

The rearrangement uses TRBV6-2 or TRBV6-3 and TRBJ2-5, with 8 bases matching TRBD2. The germline V gene encodes CDR1 MNHEY and CDR2 SVGEGT. The CDR3 covers 15 residues. V trimming: 1 base; J trimming: 1 base; junction bases outside the gene matches: 2. The CDR3 loop is CASSYWAGGQETQYF. DNA of the CDR3: TGTGCCAGCAGTTACTGGGCGGGGGGCCAAGAGACCCAGTACTTC.

This clone was seen at least ten times. The chain joins TRBV7-9 to TRBJ1-6; 9 positions match TRBD1. V trimming: 5 bases; J trimming: 11 bases; junction bases outside the gene matches: 13. Germline V gene sequence: CDR1 SEHNR, CDR2 FQNEAQ (reference sequence). The CDR3 covers 16 residues. The CDR3 DNA reads as TGTGCCAGCAGCCGAGCCGGGACAGGGAGAGTTGCACCCCTCCACTTT. It encodes CASSRAGTGRVAPLHF.

The table lists this clone with a count of one. This chain connects TRBV24-1 to TRBJ2-5; D is perhaps TRBD1 (6 bases). Trimming pared 4 bases from V and 2 bases from J, leaving 13 bases between. Germline V CDR1 and CDR2: KGHDR, SFDVKD. The CDR3 extends over 15 amino acids. CDR3 loop: CATSDMVGGQETQYF. CDR3 DNA: TGTGCCACCAGTGACATGGTAGGGGGACAAGAGACCCAGTACTTC.

The V call is TRBV29-1, the J call TRBJ2-2; 8 nucleotides align to TRBD1. The CDR3 has 14 residues. In germline, CDR1 is SQVTM, CDR2 ANQGSEA. The V gene end was trimmed by 6 bases and the J gene end by 2 bases; junction bases not matched to a gene: 5. This CDR3 is CSVEDRVNTGELFF. In DNA form, the CDR3 reads TGCAGCGTCGAGGACAGGGTAAACACCGGGGAGCTGTTTTTT.

This chain joins TRBV10-1 and TRBJ1-4; D perhaps matches TRBD1 (5 bases). Trimming removed 0 bases from V and 0 bases from J, with 11 bases in between. From germline, CDR1 is WNHNN and CDR2 SYGVQD (reference sequence). This CDR3 spans 17 amino acids. DNA of the CDR3: TGCGCCAGCAGTGAGTCGTGGAGGGGCACAACTAATGAAAAACTGTTTTTT. This codes for CASSESWRGTTNEKLFF.

The chain employs TRBV7-9 and TRBJ2-1; tentatively, D is TRBD1 (6 bases). Germline V lookup: CDR1 SEHNR, CDR2 FQNEAQ (reference sequence). The CDR3 runs to 15 residues. The CDR3 protein is CATPMTGSSYNEQFF. The CDR3, as DNA: TGTGCGACCCCCATGACAGGAAGCTCCTACAATGAGCAGTTCTTC.

CDR3 nucleotides: TGTGCCAGTAGACGTCAGGGGGCTCGGGGTGATCAGCCCCAGCATTTT. Amino acids: CASRRQGARGDQPQHF. This sequence joins TRBV27 and TRBJ1-5; 8 bases match TRBD1. This CDR3 has 16 amino acids. The germline CDR1 and CDR2 sequences are MNHEY and SMNVEV (reference sequence). Unmatched junction bases numbered 15, after V lost 9 bases and J lost 5 bases.

This chain joins TRBV18 and TRBJ2-7; 7 bases are shared with TRBD1. V dropped 8 bases and J dropped 3; count of bases not matched to a gene: 7. CDR1 and CDR2 from the germline V gene are KGHSH and LQKENI. CDR3 size: 13 residues. The CDR3 region has the DNA TGTGCCAGCAGACCGGGACAGCACTACGAGCAGTACTTC. As protein: CASRPGQHYEQYF. Variable domain in full (rest from reference TRBV18 and TRBJ2-7): NAGVMQNPRHLVRRRGQEARLRCSPMKGHSHVYWYRQLPEEGLKFMVYLQKENIIDESGMPKERFSAEFPKEGPSILRIQQVVRGDSAAYFCASRPGQHYEQYFGPGTRLTVT.

This clone showed up just a few times. The V call is TRBV24-1, the J call TRBJ1-2; no firm D call. V gave up 2 bases and J gave up 7 bases, with 7 bases separating them. CDR1 is KGHDR and CDR2 is SFDVKD in the germline V gene. The CDR3 is 12 residues long. As DNA, the CDR3 is TGTGCCACCAGTGATTCGAGGAGTGGCTACACCTTC. This sequence encodes CATSDSRSGYTF.